This T cell receptor beta chain was identified during a study of CD8 T cells in Susac syndrome. Whole-study findings and limits: The study's TCR sequencing and HLA analysis drew on a certain number of individuals. That number was acknowledged as relatively small.

RNA was extracted with the RNeasy kit, and a quantity of about 0.45 to 1 ug was reverse transcribed using random hexamers. A multiplex approach, immunoSEQ multiplex PCR, amplified TCR beta CDR3 across 54 Vbeta and 13 Jbeta. In TCRdb, the immunoSEQ multiplex PCR reads were re-called with MiXCR into one record per CDR3 protein. The data hold hundreds of thousands of distinct CDR3 sequences, with approximately 95% observed a single time. In the case of this clonotype: The antigen is undetermined.

The authors carried out high-throughput sequencing of TCR beta. They applied it to CD8+ and CD4+ T cells obtained from blood. FACS enriched CD8+ TEMRA cells, while bulk CD8+ and CD4+ were negatively isolated. What was sequenced was CD4+ T cells from PBMCs. The receptor was derived from a human donor with multiple sclerosis.

The CDR3 here is CSVALGLGSTDTQYF. The CDR3 nucleotides are TGCAGCGTTGCCCTCGGACTGGGGAGCACAGATACGCAGTATTTT. The chain carries TRBV29-1 and TRBJ2-3; possible D gene TRBD2, 5 bases. Germline CDR1 and CDR2: SQVTM and ANQGSEA. V was clipped by 4 bases and J by 0 bases, with 14 bases between them. The CDR3 sequence is 15 residues long.